This TCR beta chain was sequenced for a study of cytomegalovirus exposure and HLA in healthy donors. Across the study: Earlier, 100 million to 120 million unique TCR beta sequences were recovered from about 170 million T cells by an analysis. Study results and caveats: In an earlier analysis, productive rearrangement rates for most beta V segments clustered near 87% or 30%.

The primer mix had 60 Vbeta and 13 Jbeta primers. Profiled with immunoSEQ multiplex PCR; TCRdb holds only in-frame clones, not every one. The sample shows about 120,000 clones, roughly 9% of them seen only once. The CDR3 has 16 amino acids. Germline V gives CDR1 SGHVS, CDR2 FQNEAQ. Trimming removed 5 bases from V and 2 bases from J, with 19 bases in between. Samples came from healthy bone marrow donors. This clone has a handful of counts. Its antigen is undetermined. The source of this sequence is a woman in her thirties or forties in good health and CMV-seropositive. Sequencing was performed on PBMCs. The chain combines TRBV7-8 with TRBJ2-7; perhaps TRBD1 as D (6 bases). The CDR3 DNA sequence: TGTGCCAGCAGCATAAACGAGGGGGTCCCCACCTACGAGCAGTACTTC. Its protein product is CASSINEGVPTYEQYF.